The 17 T cell receptor beta chains below all came from one sample that was sequenced in a study of beta chain features in type 1 diabetes. General study findings and limits: Moderate yet significant TCRB CDR3 shortening was seen in Type 1 diabetes patients in all four CD4+ subsets.

The entirety of the isolated RNA underwent reverse transcription, so expressed TCRB transcripts were sequenced. Method: immunoSEQ multiplex PCR; TCRdb's copy keeps in-frame clones and lacks some. The repertoire consists of approximately 730,000 clones, with roughly 12% occurring once and the leading ten covering 0.022%. These receptors have no identified antigens. The sequencing input was naive CD4+ T cells from blood. The receptors stem from a young man with type 1 diabetes.

The sample holds a few counts of this clone. Additional DNA sequences in this sample encode the identical CDR3. J is TRBJ1-5 and V is TRBV5-1; D remains unclear. The CDR3 spans 14 residues. Germline values: CDR1 SGHRS, CDR2 YFSETQ. Trimming stripped 5 bases from V and 0 bases from J, with 9 bases between. CDR3 nucleotide sequence: TGCGCCAGCAGGGAAGGGCTTAGCAATCAGCCCCAGCATTTT. Translated, it gives CASREGLSNQPQHF.

This sequence joins TRBV5-1 and TRBJ2-1; D remains ambiguous. V shed 4 bases and J shed 10 bases, with 12 bases lying between them. CDR1 and CDR2 (germline): SGHRS, YFSETQ. The CDR3 covers 12 residues. CDR3 loop: CASSTVAGEQFF. DNA of the CDR3: TGCGCCAGCAGCACCGTAGCAGGAGAGCAGTTCTTC.

In the case of this clone: The CDR3 end shows no conserved phenylalanine or tryptophan, and so a read error is likely. The chain employs TRBV6-5 and TRBJ1-2, with D perhaps TRBD1 (5 bases). There are 16 residues in the CDR3. The V end lost 0 bases, the J end lost 4 bases, and 15 bases lay between the germline ends. Germline V CDR1 and CDR2: MNHEY, SVGAGI. The CDR3 loop reads CASSYSGGRGPYGYTL. CDR3 bases: TGTGCCAGCAGTTACTCGGGCGGTCGGGGCCCCTATGGCTACACCCTC.

This clone was seen only a few times. This sequence joins TRBV30 and TRBJ2-2; 8 bases are a match to TRBD2. This CDR3 has 14 residues. Germline lookup yields CDR1 GTSNPN and CDR2 SVGIG (reference sequence). V lost 3 bases, J lost 6 bases, and 6 bases stayed unmatched. CDR3 region: CAWSLGRESGELFF. The CDR3 bases are TGTGCCTGGAGCCTCGGGAGGGAGTCCGGGGAGCTGTTTTTT.

The chain is built from TRBV25-1 and TRBJ2-1, with D perhaps matching TRBD2 (5 bases). CDR1 and CDR2 (germline): MGHDK, SYGVNS. Between the trimmed V and J ends, which lost 2 bases and 9 bases, there was a span of 14 bases. CDR3 length equals 14 residues. This chain's CDR3 is CASSETPRAGEQFF. The CDR3 coding sequence is TGTGCCAGCAGTGAAACCCCGCGGGCTGGTGAGCAGTTCTTC.

This clone was found a few times. J is TRBJ1-4 and V is TRBV28; 8 nucleotides align to TRBD1. From germline, CDR1 is MDHEN and CDR2 SYDVKM. The CDR3 consists of 16 residues. V dropped 6 bases and J dropped 1; count of bases not matched to a gene: 7. The CDR3 DNA reads as TGTGCCAGCAGACCCGGACAGGGCCGAACTAATGAAAAACTGTTTTTT. Protein sequence: CASRPGQGRTNEKLFF.

The sample holds a few counts of this clone. CDR3 in amino acids: CASSPEVLNGELFF. The CDR3 coding sequence is TGTGCCAGTAGCCCTGAGGTCCTAAACGGGGAGCTGTTTTTT. V usage is TRBV19 and J usage is TRBJ2-2; D not resolved. The germline V and J ends were trimmed by 6 bases and 7 bases, with 15 bases remaining between them. CDR3 length: 14 residues. The germline gives CDR1 LNHDA, CDR2 SQIVND (reference sequence).

This clone was recorded a few times. The rearrangement uses TRBV9 and TRBJ1-6, with D uncertain. The CDR3 is 15 amino acids. Germline assignment: CDR1 SGDLS and CDR2 YYNGEE. Trimming stripped 0 bases from V and 5 bases from J, with 9 bases between. The CDR3 region has the DNA TGTGCCAGCAGCGTAGCAGGCTTGGATAATTCACCCCTCCACTTT. It translates to CASSVAGLDNSPLHF.

This clone has just a few counts. The identical CDR3 is also encoded by other nucleotide sequences in the sample. This rearrangement joins TRBV18 to TRBJ2-7; D gene ambiguous. The length of the CDR3 is 12 residues. From germline, CDR1 is KGHSH and CDR2 LQKENI. V lost 2 bases and J lost 2, with 4 bases in between. CDR3 sequence: CASSPTTYEQYF. Here the CDR3 DNA reads TGTGCCAGCTCACCAACAACCTACGAGCAGTACTTC.

This clone was detected a few times. The chain carries TRBV6-5 and TRBJ1-2, with a weak D call TRBD1 (5 bases). V was clipped by 1 base and J by 0 bases, with 9 bases between them. Germline assignment: CDR1 MNHEY and CDR2 SVGAGI. The CDR3 is 15 residues long. Here the CDR3 DNA reads TGTGCCAGCAGTTACTGGGACGACTCTAACTATGGCTACACCTTC. As protein: CASSYWDDSNYGYTF.

The chain is built from TRBV28 and TRBJ1-2; D is ambiguous. The CDR3 spans 13 residues. V was pared by 6 bases and J by 4 bases, with 12 bases between. Per germline, CDR1 MDHEN and CDR2 SYDVKM. The CDR3 region has the DNA TGTGCCAGCAGAGCCCTTTGGGGCTATGGCTACACCTTC. Translation gives CASRALWGYGYTF.

The chain is built from TRBV7-2 and TRBJ1-1, with D possibly being TRBD1 (5 bases). V was trimmed by 4 bases and J by 1 base, leaving 10 bases between them. Germline CDR1 is SGHTA and CDR2 is FQGNSA. The CDR3 runs to 14 residues. CDR3 nucleotides: TGTGCCAGCAGCTGGGGACGTCCGAACACTGAAGCTTTCTTT. As protein: CASSWGRPNTEAFF.

A few counts support this clone. The chain couples TRBV30 to TRBJ2-5; TRBD1 agrees at 8 bases. With 0 bases clipped from V and 5 bases from J, the junction kept 5 bases outside the gene matches. Germline values: CDR1 GTSNPN, CDR2 SVGIG (reference sequence). The CDR3 has 14 residues. The CDR3 reads CAWSVQGGTETQYF. In DNA, the CDR3 is TGTGCCTGGAGTGTACAGGGGGGTACGGAGACCCAGTACTTC. The full variable domain, completed using reference TRBV30 and TRBJ2-5, is SQTIHQWPATLVQPVGSPLSLECTVEGTSNPNLYWYRQAAGRGLQLLFYSVGIGQISSEVPQNLSASRPQDRQFILSSKKLLLSDSGFYLCAWSVQGGTETQYFGPGTRLLVL.

The rearrangement joins TRBV6-5 to TRBJ2-7, with 11 nucleotides matching TRBD2. The germline gives CDR1 MNHEY, CDR2 SVGAGI. Trimming at V came to 9 bases and at J to 2 bases, leaving 6 bases not matched to a gene. CDR3 length: 14 residues. CDR3 in DNA: TGTGCCAGTAGACGACTAGCGGGGACCTACGAGCAGTACTTC. This translates into CASRRLAGTYEQYF.

This clone occurred once. The CDR3 coding sequence is TGTGCCAGCAGTAGGACAGGGATGAACGAGCAGTACTTC. This codes for CASSRTGMNEQYF. The genes are TRBV6-6 and TRBJ2-7; TRBD1 aligns across 8 bases. Germline V gene lookup returns CDR1 MNHNY and CDR2 SVGAGI (reference sequence). Trimming cost V 5 bases and J 5 bases; bases outside gene matches: 5. The CDR3 covers 13 residues.

The table lists this clone with a few counts. The chain combines TRBV4-1 with TRBJ2-2; D unclear. Germline V gives CDR1 MGHRA, CDR2 YSYEKL. With 0 bases removed from V and 0 bases from J, the gap between germline ends came to 8 bases. The CDR3 has 16 residues. CDR3 sequence: CASSQDGSANTGELFF. For the CDR3, the DNA is TGCGCCAGCAGCCAAGATGGGTCAGCGAACACCGGGGAGCTGTTTTTT.

This clone was observed a few times. The rearrangement links TRBV7-9 to TRBJ2-6; 9 nucleotides line up with TRBD2. In germline, CDR1 is SEHNR, CDR2 FQNEAQ (reference sequence). CDR3 length: 19 residues. V trimming: 0 bases; J trimming: 0 bases; junction bases outside the gene matches: 6. The CDR3 DNA reads as TGTGCCAGCAGCTTAGCGATGGCTAGCGGGGTCTCTGGGGCCAACGTCCTGACTTTC. Translated, it gives CASSLAMASGVSGANVLTF. Combining the CDR3 with reference TRBV7-9 and TRBJ2-6 gives the whole variable domain DTGVSQNPRHKITKRGQNVTFRCDPISEHNRLYWYRQTLGQGPEFLTYFQNEAQLEKSRLLSDRFSAERPKGSFSTLEIQRTEQGDSAMYLCASSLAMASGVSGANVLTFGAGSRLTVL.